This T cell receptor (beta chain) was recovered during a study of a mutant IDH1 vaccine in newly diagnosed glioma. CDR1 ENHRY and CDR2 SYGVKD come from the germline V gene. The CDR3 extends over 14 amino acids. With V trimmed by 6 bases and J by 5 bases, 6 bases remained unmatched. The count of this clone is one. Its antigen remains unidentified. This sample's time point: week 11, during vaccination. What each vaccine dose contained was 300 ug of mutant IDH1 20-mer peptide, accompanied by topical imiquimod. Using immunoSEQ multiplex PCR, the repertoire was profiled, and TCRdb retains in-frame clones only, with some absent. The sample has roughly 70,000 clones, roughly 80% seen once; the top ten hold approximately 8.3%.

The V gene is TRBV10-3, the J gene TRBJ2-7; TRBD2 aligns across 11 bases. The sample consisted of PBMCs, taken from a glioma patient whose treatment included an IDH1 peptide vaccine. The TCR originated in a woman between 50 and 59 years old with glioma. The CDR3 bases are TGTGCCATCAGAAGTAGCGGGGGGGCCCACGAGCAGTACTTC. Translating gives CAIRSSGGAHEQYF.